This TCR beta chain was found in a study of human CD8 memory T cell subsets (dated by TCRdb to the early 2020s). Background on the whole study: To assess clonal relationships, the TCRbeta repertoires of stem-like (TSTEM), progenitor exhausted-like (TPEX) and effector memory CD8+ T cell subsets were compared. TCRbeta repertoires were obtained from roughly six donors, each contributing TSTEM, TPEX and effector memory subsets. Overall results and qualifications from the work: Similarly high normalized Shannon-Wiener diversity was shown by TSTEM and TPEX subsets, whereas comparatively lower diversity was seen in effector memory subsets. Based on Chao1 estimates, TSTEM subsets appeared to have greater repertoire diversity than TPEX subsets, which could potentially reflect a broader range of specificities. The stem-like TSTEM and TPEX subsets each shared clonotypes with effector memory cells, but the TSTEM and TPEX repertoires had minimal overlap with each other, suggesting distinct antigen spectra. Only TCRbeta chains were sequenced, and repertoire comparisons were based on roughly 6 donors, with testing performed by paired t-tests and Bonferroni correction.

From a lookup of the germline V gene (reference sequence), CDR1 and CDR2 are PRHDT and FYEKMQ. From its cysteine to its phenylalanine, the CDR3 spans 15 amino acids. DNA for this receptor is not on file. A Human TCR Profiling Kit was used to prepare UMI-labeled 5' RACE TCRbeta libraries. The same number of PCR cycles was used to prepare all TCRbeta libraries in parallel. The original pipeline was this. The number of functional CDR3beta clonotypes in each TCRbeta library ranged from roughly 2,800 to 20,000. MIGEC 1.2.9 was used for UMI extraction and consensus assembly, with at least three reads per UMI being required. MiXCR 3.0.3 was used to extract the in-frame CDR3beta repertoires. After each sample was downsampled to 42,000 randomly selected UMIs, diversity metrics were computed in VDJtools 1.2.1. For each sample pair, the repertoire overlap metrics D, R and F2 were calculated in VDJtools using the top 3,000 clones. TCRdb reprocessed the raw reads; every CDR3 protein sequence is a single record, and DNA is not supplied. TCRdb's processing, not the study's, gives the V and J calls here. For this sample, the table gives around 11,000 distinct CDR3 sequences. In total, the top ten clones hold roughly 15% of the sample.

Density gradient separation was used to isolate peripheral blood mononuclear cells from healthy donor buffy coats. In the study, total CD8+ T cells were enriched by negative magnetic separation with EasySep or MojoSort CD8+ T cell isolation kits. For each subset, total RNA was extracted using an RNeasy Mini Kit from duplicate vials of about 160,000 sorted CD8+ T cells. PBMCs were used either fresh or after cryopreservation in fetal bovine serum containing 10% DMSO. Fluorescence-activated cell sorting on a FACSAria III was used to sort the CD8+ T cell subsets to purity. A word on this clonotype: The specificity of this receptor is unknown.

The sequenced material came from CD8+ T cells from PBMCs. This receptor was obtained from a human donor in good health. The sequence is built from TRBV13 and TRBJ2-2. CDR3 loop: CASSSTFGGTGELFF.